The text below deals with one T cell receptor beta chain. Its antigen is currently unknown. Method: immunoSEQ multiplex PCR; TCRdb's copy keeps in-frame clones and lacks some. The sample yields tens of thousands of clones, about 90% seen once. V was shortened by 1 base and J by 8 bases, with 20 bases between the two germline ends. Germline CDR1 reads SGHTA; CDR2 reads FQGNSA. CDR3 length: 16 amino acids. The record originates from a study of siplizumab effects on memory and regulatory T cells. Study-level findings and limits: Whether the proliferating Tregs (from siplizumab cultures) were suppressive was not confirmed. Naive versus memory phenotype went unassigned for roughly 75-95% of proliferating CD4+ or CD8+ clones.

The sample was Tregs sorted from blood. The J gene is TRBJ1-2, the V gene TRBV7-2, with D tentatively TRBD1 (5 bases). The TCR originated in a human donor in good health. CDR3 region: CASSLVPQATGGGYTF. The CDR3 DNA is TGTGCCAGCAGCTTAGTCCCCCAGGCCACGGGGGGGGGCTACACCTTC. Using reference TRBV7-2 and TRBJ1-2 for the parts outside the CDR3, the full variable domain is GAGVSQSPSNKVTEKGKDVELRCDPISGHTALYWYRQSLGQGLEFLIYFQGNSAPDKSGLPSDRFSAERTGGSVSTLTIQRTQQEDSAVYLCASSLVPQATGGGYTFGSGTRLTVV.